Sequencing of this T cell receptor beta chain was carried out in a study of T cells in Graves' hyperthyroidism and ophthalmopathy. Across the whole study: The blood sample was taken at first diagnosis, before treatment began. Findings and caveats of the study: Most thyroid clonotypes with frequency above 0.001 were detected in blood.

Trimming cost V 5 bases and J 0 bases, with 11 bases left between them. Germline CDR1 KGHSH, CDR2 LQKENI. The CDR3 length is 15 residues. Ophthalmopathy patients showed a Clinical Activity Score of at least 3, NOSPECS grade of at least 4 and duration under 3 months. Diagnosing involved the use of clinical symptoms, serum thyroxine and TRAb, thyroid ultrasound and orbital computed tomography. About this clonotype: As yet, its antigen is unknown.

RNA transcripts yielded amplified TCR beta CDR3 regions. First-round RT-PCR targeting the TCR CDR3 was performed with the HTBI primer set. MiXCR, applied by TCRdb to the multiplex PCR reads, yields one record per CDR3 protein. Here the sample spans roughly 500,000 distinct CDR3 sequences, around a fifth being singletons. The sequencing input was blood. The rearrangement uses TRBV18 and TRBJ2-1; no clear D. The TCR sequence derives from an older woman with Graves' ophthalmopathy. CDR3 protein: CASSILSSSYNEQFF. DNA of the CDR3: TGTGCCAGCTCAATCCTTAGCTCCTCCTACAATGAGCAGTTCTTC.